A single sample gave rise to the 12 T cell receptor beta chains below, sequenced in a study of CD8 T cells in ankylosing spondylitis. Study-wide findings and caveats: Roughly 8 highly homologous variants formed a TCR beta motif that appeared characteristic of ankylosing spondylitis blood.

These receptors lack a known antigen. TCRdb redid the calling of the 5' RACE reads with MiXCR, one entry per CDR3 protein. The sample holds 450,000 to 550,000 distinct CDR3 sequences; approximately 5.3% are singletons and the top ten take roughly 3.5%. Sample: blood, either unsorted or a sorted T cell fraction (not recorded which). The receptors here all came from a male donor with ankylosing spondylitis.

This clonotype was counted ten times or more. The chain combines TRBV5-1 with TRBJ1-4; D is uncertain. Germline values: CDR1 SGHRS, CDR2 YFSETQ. The CDR3 spans 14 residues. V lost 4 bases, J lost 4 bases, and 11 bases lay in between. The CDR3 is CASSPDGLNEKLFF. The CDR3, as DNA: TGCGCCAGCAGCCCGGACGGTCTTAATGAAAAACTGTTTTTT.

This clonotype was observed at least ten times. The rearrangement uses TRBV24-1 and TRBJ2-3; D is unresolved. V was cut by 6 bases and J by 2 bases, with 5 bases left in between. The CDR3 loop spans 12 amino acids. Germline V gene data show CDR1 as KGHDR and CDR2 as SFDVKD. The CDR3 region is CATSLNTDTQYF. The CDR3 region has the DNA TGTGCCACCAGTCTAAACACAGATACGCAGTATTTT.

This clonotype was picked up many times. V gene TRBV7-6 combines with J gene TRBJ2-5, with D unresolved. The CDR3 sequence is 14 residues long. The ends were cut back, 1 base at V and 5 bases at J, with 11 bases in the middle. Germline values: CDR1 SGHVS, CDR2 FNYEAQ. CDR3 DNA sequence: TGTGCCAGCAGCTTAGTGGTCCTAACGGAGACCCAGTACTTC. It translates to CASSLVVLTETQYF.

This clonotype was counted only a few times. V usage is TRBV7-2 and J usage is TRBJ2-5, with TRBD1 as a possible D gene (7 bases). The CDR3 has 14 residues. Germline V gene lookup returns CDR1 SGHTA and CDR2 FQGNSA. V was shortened by 5 bases and J by 4 bases, with 14 bases between the two germline ends. The CDR3 nucleotides read TGTGCCAGCAGCATTAGACAGGGACTAGAGACCCAGTACTTC. This sequence encodes CASSIRQGLETQYF.

The sample holds many counts of this clonotype. This chain uses TRBV29-1 with TRBJ2-3, with D unresolved. In germline, CDR1 is SQVTM, CDR2 ANQGSEA. The length of the CDR3 is 12 residues. Trimming left V 3 bases short and J 4 bases short, with 8 bases between. The CDR3 DNA sequence: TGCAGCGTTGACGGCAGGTCAGATACGCAGTATTTT. Its protein product is CSVDGRSDTQYF.

This clonotype was observed a handful of times. The CDR3 nucleotides are TGTGCCTGGACCTTCTCTGAGGGAATCTATGGCTACACCTTC. Protein: CAWTFSEGIYGYTF. J is TRBJ1-2 and V is TRBV30; no clear D. CDR3 length equals 14 residues. Trimming removed 4 bases from V and 4 bases from J, with 16 bases in between. Germline values: CDR1 GTSNPN, CDR2 SVGIG (reference sequence). Filled out from reference TRBV30 and TRBJ1-2, the complete variable domain reads SQTIHQWPATLVQPVGSPLSLECTVEGTSNPNLYWYRQAAGRGLQLLFYSVGIGQISSEVPQNLSASRPQDRQFILSSKKLLLSDSGFYLCAWTFSEGIYGYTFGSGTRLTVV.

This clonotype was found many times. The chain employs TRBV5-1 and TRBJ2-1; D is possibly TRBD1 (6 bases). Trimming took 3 bases from V and 1 from J, leaving 20 bases between them. The germline V gene encodes CDR1 SGHRS and CDR2 YFSETQ. The CDR3 totals 18 residues. CDR3 in DNA: TGCGCCAGCAGCTCGGAAACAGGGAGTTCCTTTTCCTACAATGAGCAGTTCTTC. Protein product: CASSSETGSSFSYNEQFF. The full variable domain, its missing parts supplied by reference TRBV5-1 and TRBJ2-1, is KAGVTQTPRYLIKTRGQQVTLSCSPISGHRSVSWYQQTPGQGLQFLFEYFSETQRNKGNFPGRFSGRQFSNSRSEMNVSTLELGDSALYLCASSSETGSSFSYNEQFFGPGTRLTVL.

This clonotype was counted ten times or more. The chain recombines TRBV28 with TRBJ2-5, with D perhaps being TRBD1 or TRBD2 (5 bases each). Germline values: CDR1 MDHEN, CDR2 SYDVKM. CDR3 size: 14 residues. Trimming stripped 5 bases from V and 4 bases from J, with 14 bases between. CDR3 sequence reads: CASSKQAGGETQYF. DNA of the CDR3: TGTGCCAGCAGTAAACAGGCCGGAGGAGAGACCCAGTACTTC.

CDR3 DNA: TGTGCCACCAGCGGTGGATTGACAGGGGTAGGACAGCCCCAGCATTTT. The encoded protein is CATSGGLTGVGQPQHF. The rearrangement uses TRBV15 and TRBJ1-5, with 8 bases fitting TRBD1. V lost 5 bases, J lost 7 bases, and 13 bases stayed unmatched. The CDR3 length is 16 residues. Germline CDR1 LNHNV, CDR2 YYDKDF (reference sequence).

Ten or more counts support this clonotype. V is TRBV27 and J is TRBJ1-2, with D tentatively TRBD1 (6 bases). Trimming took 6 bases from V and 7 from J, leaving 15 bases between them. The V gene's germline CDR1 is MNHEY and CDR2 SMNVEV (reference sequence). The CDR3 loop spans 13 amino acids. The CDR3 is CASSPGGASGYTF. In DNA form, the CDR3 reads TGTGCCAGCAGCCCCGGGGGGGCGAGTGGCTACACCTTC.

In this sample, this clonotype turned up many times. The chain is built from TRBV4-1 and TRBJ2-1, with 10 positions matching TRBD2. The CDR3 is made up of 15 amino acids. CDR1 and CDR2 (germline): MGHRA, YSYEKL. V shed 4 bases and J 7 bases; nucleotides not matched to a gene: 7. The CDR3, as DNA: TGCGCCAGCAGCCCTGCTAGCGGGAGTAGAAATGAGCAGTTCTTC. It specifies CASSPASGSRNEQFF.

At least ten counts were recorded for this clonotype. This chain links TRBV28 with TRBJ2-7, with 9 bases aligning to TRBD2. CDR3 size: 14 residues. J gave up 6 bases and V 5 bases, and 8 bases lay outside the gene matches. Germline-derived CDR1 and CDR2 are MDHEN and SYDVKM. CDR3 in DNA: TGTGCCAGCAGTCCCGCGGGGGGGCCTCGCGAGCAGTACTTC. Translation gives CASSPAGGPREQYF.